This TCR beta chain appears in the sequencing data of a study of cytomegalovirus exposure and HLA in healthy donors. Regarding the study as a whole: Among TCR sequences, most were rare, though some public TCRs appeared in many donors. One variant, a missense change in DCLRE1C, was linked in a later analysis to TCR beta V- and J-gene trimming.

Per the germline V gene, CDR1 is SGHAT and CDR2 is FQNNGV. There are 15 residues in the CDR3. V gave up 3 bases and J gave up 1 base; unmatched junction bases: 4. With 60 Vbeta and 13 Jbeta primers, the PCR was carried out. The repertoire was sequenced with immunoSEQ multiplex PCR; TCRdb's copy has only in-frame clones and lacks some. The sample carries 100,000 to 150,000 clones, approximately 15% recorded once. Note on this clone: Its antigen is not known.

The origin of this receptor is a woman younger than 35 in good health and CMV-seronegative. The rearrangement links TRBV11-2 to TRBJ2-7, with 9 bases identical to TRBD1. Material: PBMCs. The CDR3 reads CASSFRTGESYEQYF. The CDR3 nucleotides are TGTGCCAGCAGCTTCCGGACAGGGGAATCCTACGAGCAGTACTTC. Combining the CDR3 with reference TRBV11-2 and TRBJ2-7 gives the whole variable domain EAGVAQSPRYKIIEKRQSVAFWCNPISGHATLYWYQQILGQGPKLLIQFQNNGVVDDSQLPKDRFSAERLKGVDSTLKIQPAKLEDSAVYLCASSFRTGESYEQYFGPGTRLTVT.